The present entry profiles one T cell receptor beta chain with its context. There were TCR beta CDR3 regions amplified from RNA transcripts. HTBI primers drove first-round RT-PCR of the TCR CDR3. TCRdb independently ran MiXCR on the multiplex PCR reads; one entry per CDR3 protein. This sample has about 640,000 distinct CDR3 sequences, with about 14% found just once. This sample was included in a study of T cells in Graves' hyperthyroidism and ophthalmopathy. V was pared by 2 bases and J by 4 bases, with 7 bases of the junction left unmatched. The CDR3 has 16 amino acids. CDR1 MNHEY and CDR2 SVGAGI come from the germline V gene. Out of 10 ml of fresh peripheral blood came the PBMCs.

The clonotype was recovered from a woman between 50 and 59 years old with Graves' ophthalmopathy. The chain joins TRBV6-5 to TRBJ2-1; 8 nucleotides align to TRBD1. Input material: blood. CDR3: CASSYGGTGGYNEQFF. In nucleotides, the CDR3 is TGTGCCAGCAGTTACGGGGGGACAGGAGGGTACAATGAGCAGTTCTTC.